A single sample gave rise to the 22 T cell receptor beta chains below, sequenced in a study of spatial heterogeneity in lung cancer. Time point denoted: sample taken at primary tumor resection. Whole RNA obtained from tumor, nontumor lung or frozen PBMC underwent sequencing without sorting. Via MiXCR, TCRdb re-called the 5' RACE reads, giving one row per CDR3 protein. Of 60,000 to 65,000 distinct CDR3 sequences in the sample, more than 7% are singletons; the top ten hold about 15%. The specimen comprised PBMCs, sampled at surgery. These receptors were obtained from a female donor with early-stage non-small cell lung cancer.

The gene calls are TRBV19 and TRBJ1-5; 9 nucleotides agree with TRBD1. With 1 base clipped from V and 2 bases from J, the junction kept 3 bases outside the gene matches. Germline CDR1 reads LNHDA; CDR2 reads SQIVND (reference sequence). This CDR3 has 16 amino acids. In DNA, the CDR3 is TGTGCCAGTAGTATAGTTGGGACAGGGCGCAATCAGCCCCAGCATTTT. It is translated as CASSIVGTGRNQPQHF.

The sample holds a few counts of this clonotype. This chain uses TRBV4-1 with TRBJ1-2; D is undetermined. This CDR3 is built from 15 residues. Germline V gives CDR1 MGHRA, CDR2 YSYEKL. Trimming shortened V by 0 bases and J by 8 bases, and 16 bases separated the two germline ends. This chain's CDR3 is CASSQDGSSRRGYTF. The CDR3 DNA is TGCGCCAGCAGCCAAGATGGCTCTAGTCGACGGGGCTACACCTTC.

The rearrangement joins TRBV20-1 to TRBJ2-3; TRBD2 matches at 10 bases. The junction had 10 bases not matched to a gene; V was cut back by 5 bases and J by 2 bases. The CDR3 totals 16 residues. Germline CDR1 reads DFQATT; CDR2 reads SNEGSKA (reference sequence). The chain's CDR3 is CSAVGSSGGDTDTQYF. The DNA of the CDR3 is TGCAGTGCTGTGGGGTCTAGCGGGGGAGACACAGATACGCAGTATTTT.

Many counts were recorded for this clonotype. J is TRBJ2-2 and V is TRBV5-1; D ambiguous. CDR1 SGHRS and CDR2 YFSETQ come from the germline V gene. This CDR3 is built from 12 residues. With 4 bases removed from V and 5 bases from J, the gap between germline ends came to 6 bases. In nucleotides, the CDR3 is TGCGCCAGCAGCCGTCCGACCGGGGAGCTGTTTTTT. Translation: CASSRPTGELFF.

The chain carries TRBV6-1 and TRBJ2-3; no clear D. The V gene lost 7 bases and the J gene lost 2 bases, with 16 bases spanning the gap. The CDR3 has 15 residues. Germline V lookup: CDR1 MNHNS, CDR2 SASEGT. CDR3 sequence (DNA): TGTGCCAGCAAGACCGGGCCAAGTAACACAGATACGCAGTATTTT. Its protein product is CASKTGPSNTDTQYF.

V is TRBV5-1 and J is TRBJ2-3; D not certain. Germline-derived CDR1 and CDR2 are SGHRS and YFSETQ. The CDR3 sequence is 14 residues long. Trimming took off 3 bases at V and 0 bases at J, with 8 bases between the two ends. Here the CDR3 reads CASSWVGSTDTQYF. The CDR3 nucleotides are TGCGCCAGCAGCTGGGTGGGTAGCACAGATACGCAGTATTTT. Looking up the rest from reference TRBV5-1 and TRBJ2-3 gives the full variable domain: KAGVTQTPRYLIKTRGQQVTLSCSPISGHRSVSWYQQTPGQGLQFLFEYFSETQRNKGNFPGRFSGRQFSNSRSEMNVSTLELGDSALYLCASSWVGSTDTQYFGPGTRLTVL.

This clonotype was counted at least ten times. The chain is built from TRBV6-6 and TRBJ1-1, with no clear D. The CDR3 extends over 14 amino acids. Germline V gene sequence: CDR1 MNHNY, CDR2 SVGAGI (reference sequence). V lost 7 bases and J lost 1, with 13 bases in between. CDR3 amino acids: CASTRITANTEAFF. The CDR3 region has the DNA TGTGCCAGCACGAGAATCACGGCGAACACTGAAGCTTTCTTT.

This clonotype was seen at least ten times. In nucleotides, the CDR3 is TGTGCCAGCAGCTTAGGGCGCAGGGGGCCGGAGACCCAGTACTTC. Its protein product is CASSLGRRGPETQYF. The V and J genes are TRBV7-9 and TRBJ2-5, with 8 bases lining up with TRBD1. The V and J ends lost 1 base and 5 bases, in that order; junction bases with no gene match: 6. The CDR3 is 15 amino acids. Germline values: CDR1 SEHNR, CDR2 FQNEAQ (reference sequence).

This chain links TRBV18 with TRBJ1-4; no reliable D call. The CDR3 has 18 residues. Germline CDR1 and CDR2: KGHSH and LQKENI. V lost 0 bases to trimming and J lost 0 bases, with 14 bases between them. In nucleotides, the CDR3 is TGTGCCAGCTCACCACCACGTGACTCCTCCGCAACTAATGAAAAACTGTTTTTT. The encoded protein is CASSPPRDSSATNEKLFF.

The rearrangement joins TRBV11-2 to TRBJ2-5; no definite D call. The V end was cut by 0 bases, the J end by 5 bases, with 10 bases between. Germline V gene sequence: CDR1 SGHAT, CDR2 FQNNGV. The CDR3 loop spans 14 amino acids. CDR3 nucleotides: TGTGCCAGCAGCTTAGATTCGGCCGGGGAGACCCAGTACTTC. Protein sequence: CASSLDSAGETQYF. The whole variable domain, remainder taken from reference TRBV11-2 and TRBJ2-5, is EAGVAQSPRYKIIEKRQSVAFWCNPISGHATLYWYQQILGQGPKLLIQFQNNGVVDDSQLPKDRFSAERLKGVDSTLKIQPAKLEDSAVYLCASSLDSAGETQYFGPGTRLLVL.

This clonotype was detected many times. The chain couples TRBV2 to TRBJ2-1, with 7 bases aligning to TRBD2. This CDR3 spans 16 amino acids. The ends lost 3 bases at V and 5 bases at J; junction bases unmatched: 10. From germline, CDR1 is SNHLY and CDR2 FYNNEI. DNA for the CDR3: TGTGCCAGCAGTGAGAAATCTGGGACTACAAACAATGAGCAGTTCTTC. It specifies CASSEKSGTTNNEQFF.

The V call is TRBV9, the J call TRBJ1-2; maybe TRBD1 (6 bases). This CDR3 contains 14 residues. Between the trimmed V and J ends, which lost 4 bases and 0 bases, there was a span of 10 bases. The germline V gene encodes CDR1 SGDLS and CDR2 YYNGEE. CDR3 sequence: CASSPRTANYGYTF. The CDR3 nucleotides read TGTGCCAGCAGCCCTCGGACAGCTAACTATGGCTACACCTTC.

This clonotype was seen only a few times. This rearrangement joins TRBV5-1 to TRBJ2-6; D possibly corresponds to TRBD1 (6 bases). The V and J ends lost 0 bases and 2 bases respectively, with 6 bases between them. The germline V gene has CDR1 SGHRS and CDR2 YFSETQ. This CDR3 comprises 15 residues. The CDR3 region has the DNA TGCGCCAGCAGCTTGGAGGGGGCTGGGGCCAACGTCCTGACTTTC. Its protein is CASSLEGAGANVLTF.

This rearrangement joins TRBV9 to TRBJ2-1; the match to TRBD2 covers 12 bases. There are 15 residues in the CDR3. Germline V CDR1 and CDR2: SGDLS, YYNGEE. The V gene end was trimmed by 3 bases and the J gene end by 7 bases; junction bases not matched to a gene: 5. CDR3 amino acids: CASSASSGGANEQFF. For the CDR3, the DNA is TGTGCCAGCAGCGCCTCTAGCGGGGGGGCGAATGAGCAGTTCTTC.

This chain uses TRBV7-9 with TRBJ2-7, with TRBD1 as a possible D gene (5 bases). Germline CDR1 SEHNR, CDR2 FQNEAQ (reference sequence). CDR3 length: 13 amino acids. Trimming stripped 5 bases from V and 5 bases from J, with 13 bases between. The CDR3 is CASSPQGSDEQYF. CDR3 DNA: TGTGCCAGCAGCCCTCAGGGATCGGACGAGCAGTACTTC.

This clonotype showed up just a few times. J is TRBJ1-1 and V is TRBV12-3 or TRBV12-4; TRBD1 matches at 7 bases. The CDR3 covers 11 residues. V dropped 6 bases and J dropped 10; count of bases not matched to a gene: 5. Here the CDR3 reads CASSPGQSAFF. As DNA, the CDR3 is TGTGCCAGCAGCCCGGGACAGTCAGCTTTCTTT.

The J gene is TRBJ2-5, the V gene TRBV29-1, with 9 bases fitting TRBD1. The CDR3 is made up of 16 amino acids. The J segment lost 2 bases and the V segment lost 2 bases, leaving 9 bases of the junction unmatched. Germline CDR1 SQVTM, CDR2 ANQGSEA. The CDR3 loop is CSVEFSGQGLQETQYF. CDR3 bases: TGCAGCGTTGAATTTTCGGGACAGGGACTTCAAGAGACCCAGTACTTC.

This clonotype was detected many times. This chain links TRBV28 with TRBJ2-1; TRBD2 aligns across 9 bases. Germline assignment: CDR1 MDHEN and CDR2 SYDVKM. CDR3 length: 16 amino acids. The V segment lost 6 bases and the J segment 6 bases; nucleotides outside the gene matches: 12. As DNA, the CDR3 is TGTGCCAGCAGACCTACCAGCGGGAGGAAGGTCAATGAGCAGTTCTTC. It encodes CASRPTSGRKVNEQFF.

Comment on this clonotype: A much larger clone differs from this one at a single base, so this may be a read error. The rearrangement uses TRBV11-3 and TRBJ2-3; D unclear. CDR1 and CDR2 (germline): SGHNT, YENEEA. This CDR3 has 15 residues. In DNA form, the CDR3 reads TGTGCCAGCAACTTATTTCAGTCAGTCACAGATACGCAGTATTTT. Translated: CASNLFQSVTDTQYF.

Only a few counts were recorded for this clonotype. V usage is TRBV9 and J usage is TRBJ2-5, with D possibly being TRBD2 (6 bases). CDR3 length equals 15 residues. Germline assignment: CDR1 SGDLS and CDR2 YYNGEE. V was shortened by 0 bases and J by 2 bases, with 11 bases between the two germline ends. CDR3 sequence reads: CASSVGGSGQETQYF. The DNA of the CDR3 is TGTGCCAGCAGCGTAGGTGGTAGCGGACAAGAGACCCAGTACTTC.

The chain uses TRBV7-9 and TRBJ2-3; the match to TRBD2 covers 8 bases. Germline trimming cut 1 base from V and 4 bases from J; bases unmatched to any gene: 13. The CDR3 has 18 amino acids. Germline assignment: CDR1 SEHNR and CDR2 FQNEAQ (reference sequence). This CDR3 reads CASSLDRLQREWADTQYF. Written as DNA, the CDR3 is TGTGCCAGCAGCTTAGATCGACTCCAGCGGGAGTGGGCAGATACGCAGTATTTT.

This clonotype has at least ten counts. This sequence joins TRBV19 and TRBJ1-1; D remains unclear. The CDR3 covers 14 residues. Germline CDR1 is LNHDA and CDR2 is SQIVND (reference sequence). V dropped 0 bases and J dropped 4 bases, with 9 bases sitting between them. CDR3 protein: CASSIDLRGTEAFF. The CDR3 DNA follows: TGTGCCAGTAGTATAGATCTACGGGGCACTGAAGCTTTCTTT.